This T cell receptor (beta chain) was profiled in a study of blood T cells in healthy people across ages. Then a second PCR, running roughly 7 to 11 cycles, was carried out with a sample-barcoded 5' primer and a J-beta primer mix. One entry per CDR3 protein, called by TCRdb with MiXCR from the 5' RACE reads. Altogether over a million distinct CDR3 sequences are present, 42% being singletons, with the ten largest covering approximately 7.9%. The junction had 3 bases not matched to a gene; V was cut back by 0 bases and J by 0 bases. The CDR3 has 16 residues. The V gene's germline CDR1 is SGHDT and CDR2 YYEEEE.

The chain uses TRBV5-6 and TRBJ2-1; 7 bases align to TRBD2. This sequence originates from a young woman in good health. Sequences were obtained from blood. The CDR3 nucleotides are TGTGCCAGCAGCTTGGTCCGGGAGGCCTCCTACAATGAGCAGTTCTTC. It yields the protein CASSLVREASYNEQFF.